This T cell receptor (beta chain) comes out of a study of regulatory T cells in long-lasting Graves disease. Study-level background: It was over 5 years of antithyroid drugs, with positive TSH receptor antibodies, that meant persistent Graves' disease.

HTBI primers from iRepertoire and Arm-PCR of CDR3 regions yielded the TCR beta libraries. Using its own MiXCR run on the multiplex PCR reads, TCRdb lists one record per CDR3 protein. The sample has 400,000 to 500,000 distinct CDR3 sequences; roughly a fifth are singletons. Germline-derived CDR1 and CDR2 are SNHLY and FYNNEI. V shed 8 bases and J 5 bases; nucleotides not matched to a gene: 9. The CDR3 has 15 amino acids. Time point in this sample: persistent/refractory GD, antithyroid drugs over 5 years with positive TRAb. The TCR library was prepared using RNA isolated from PBMCs. This clonotype was detected many times.

The receptor was derived from a female donor with Graves disease. Specimen: peripheral blood mononuclear cells (PBMCs), collected when the disease was refractory, from a patient treated with antithyroid drugs. The chain uses TRBV2 and TRBJ2-2, with 9 positions matching TRBD2. The CDR3 region has the DNA TGTGCCAGCCTACGGGCGGGAGGGCCGACCGGGGAGCTGTTTTTT. It encodes CASLRAGGPTGELFF.